Listed here are 25 T cell receptor beta chains from one sample, sequenced in a study of cytomegalovirus exposure and HLA in healthy donors. The PCR ran on 60 Vbeta and 13 Jbeta primers. Assay used: immunoSEQ multiplex PCR; TCRdb lists only in-frame clones, some missing. The sample holds about 150,000 clones, roughly 80% seen once. Input material: PBMCs. The receptors shown here come from a woman in her thirties or forties in good health and CMV-seronegative.

The chain carries TRBV7-2 and TRBJ1-4; 10 bases are a match to TRBD1. This CDR3 has 14 residues. After removal of 8 bases from V and 8 bases from J, the junction contained 8 bases not matched to a gene. Germline CDR1 is SGHTA and CDR2 is FQGNSA. CDR3 DNA: TGTGCCAGCTGGGCGGGACAGGGGTCAGAAAAACTGTTTTTT. Amino acids: CASWAGQGSEKLFF.

The gene calls are TRBV4-1 and TRBJ1-2; no firm D call. The CDR3 covers 16 residues. The V gene lost 0 bases and the J gene lost 4 bases, with 15 bases spanning the gap. Germline-derived CDR1 and CDR2 are MGHRA and YSYEKL. CDR3 sequence (DNA): TGCGCCAGCAGCCAAGATAAACCCCCAGGCCGCTATGGCTACACCTTC. Its protein product is CASSQDKPPGRYGYTF.

The chain recombines TRBV9 with TRBJ2-3; 7 bases agree with TRBD2. This CDR3 has 19 amino acids. V lost 0 bases and J lost 3; bases outside the gene matches: 16. The germline V gene encodes CDR1 SGDLS and CDR2 YYNGEE. The CDR3 DNA sequence: TGTGCCAGCAGCGTAGGAGTGGGGGGGACCGCCGCCAAGACAGATACGCAGTATTTT. This gives the protein CASSVGVGGTAAKTDTQYF.

The chain has TRBV28 and TRBJ1-1, with D unclear. Per germline, CDR1 MDHEN and CDR2 SYDVKM. The CDR3 extends over 15 amino acids. V was pared by 1 base and J by 0 bases, with 9 bases between. DNA of the CDR3: TGTGCCAGCAGTTTATCCCCCCCTATGAACACTGAAGCTTTCTTT. Amino acid sequence: CASSLSPPMNTEAFF.

This clone has just a few counts. CDR3 protein: CAISPHQREDNYNEQFF. The CDR3 coding sequence is TGTGCCATCAGCCCCCACCAGCGGGAGGACAACTACAATGAGCAGTTCTTC. The chain joins TRBV10-3 to TRBJ2-1; 9 bases are shared with TRBD2. CDR1 and CDR2 from the germline V gene are ENHRY and SYGVKD. V shed 6 bases and J 3 bases; nucleotides not matched to a gene: 12. CDR3 size: 17 residues.

V gene TRBV5-4 combines with J gene TRBJ2-7; weak D call: TRBD1 (6 bases). The germline CDR1 and CDR2 sequences are SGHNT and YYREEE (reference sequence). CDR3 length: 15 residues. With 1 base removed from V and 2 bases from J, the gap between germline ends came to 13 bases. The CDR3 DNA reads TGTGCCAGCAGCTTGTCGACAGGTAATACCTACGAGCAGTACTTC. Residues: CASSLSTGNTYEQYF.

In this sample, this clone turned up once. The V and J genes are TRBV7-9 and TRBJ2-3; D remains ambiguous. CDR3 length: 14 amino acids. Per the germline V gene, CDR1 is SEHNR and CDR2 is FQNEAQ (reference sequence). The V end lost 6 bases, the J end lost 5 bases, and 15 bases lay between the germline ends. In nucleotides, the CDR3 is TGTGCCAGCAGGGCTCGCGAGGCCGGAGATACGCAGTATTTT. Translating it yields CASRAREAGDTQYF.

The J gene is TRBJ1-5, the V gene TRBV5-6; TRBD1 aligns across 8 bases. V lost 3 bases, J lost 5 bases, and 13 bases stayed unmatched. Germline lookup yields CDR1 SGHDT and CDR2 YYEEEE. This CDR3 spans 17 amino acids. CDR3 region: CASSSKPDRVVHQPQHF. CDR3 coding DNA: TGTGCCAGCAGCTCGAAACCGGACAGGGTGGTCCATCAGCCCCAGCATTTT.

This chain uses TRBV7-9 with TRBJ1-1; D possibly corresponds to TRBD1 (5 bases). Trimming took 5 bases from V and 1 from J, leaving 11 bases between them. The CDR3 consists of 14 residues. In germline, CDR1 is SEHNR, CDR2 FQNEAQ (reference sequence). This chain's CDR3 is CASSGREENTEAFF. CDR3 DNA sequence: TGTGCCAGCAGCGGCAGGGAGGAGAACACTGAAGCTTTCTTT.

The V and J genes are TRBV5-6 and TRBJ2-1; D is possibly TRBD2 (7 bases). Trimming shortened V by 3 bases and J by 4 bases, and 14 bases separated the two germline ends. CDR1 is SGHDT and CDR2 is YYEEEE in the germline V gene. The CDR3 extends over 15 amino acids. For the CDR3, the DNA is TGTGCCAGCAGCTGGGGGGGGCGCGGGTACAATGAGCAGTTCTTC. Translation: CASSWGGRGYNEQFF.

V is TRBV19 and J is TRBJ1-4; no reliable D call. Germline CDR1 LNHDA, CDR2 SQIVND (reference sequence). The CDR3 has 15 residues. V was cut by 4 bases and J by 5 bases, with 14 bases left in between. DNA of the CDR3: TGTGCCAGTAGTAGATCCGACGACACCAATGAAAAACTGTTTTTT. Protein product: CASSRSDDTNEKLFF.

CDR3 sequence (DNA): TGTGCCAGCAGCTCAACCGGGGACAATCAGCCCCAGCATTTT. Amino acids: CASSSTGDNQPQHF. V is TRBV5-5 and J is TRBJ1-5; D is unclear. The CDR3 runs to 14 residues. With 3 bases removed from V and 3 bases from J, the gap between germline ends came to 10 bases. Germline assignment: CDR1 SGHKS and CDR2 YYEKEE (reference sequence).

The chain joins TRBV5-1 to TRBJ2-1, with 15 positions matching TRBD2. Germline-derived CDR1 and CDR2 are SGHRS and YFSETQ. The ends lost 2 bases at V and 10 bases at J; junction bases unmatched: 4. The CDR3 sequence is 15 residues long. In DNA, the CDR3 is TGCGCCAGCAGCTTAGGACTAGCGGGAGGGAGGGAGCAGTTCTTC. Translating it yields CASSLGLAGGREQFF.

The V gene is TRBV30, the J gene TRBJ2-1; possible D gene TRBD1, 6 bases. Trimming removed 3 bases at V and 5 bases at J, with 17 bases between. The CDR3 length is 15 residues. The germline CDR1 and CDR2 sequences are GTSNPN and SVGIG (reference sequence). The CDR3: CAWSRAQGLNNEQFF. CDR3 in DNA: TGTGCCTGGAGCCGGGCCCAGGGGCTTAACAATGAGCAGTTCTTC.

The chain carries TRBV2 and TRBJ2-1; 9 nucleotides line up with TRBD2. This CDR3 region has 15 residues. Germline lookup yields CDR1 SNHLY and CDR2 FYNNEI. V was clipped by 3 bases and J by 8 bases; unmatched bases: 8. The CDR3 nucleotides read TGTGCCAGCAGTGACCAAGCGGGAGGCTGGTATGAGCAGTTCTTC. It translates to CASSDQAGGWYEQFF.

V usage is TRBV7-2 and J usage is TRBJ1-1, with 10 bases identical to TRBD1. Trimming removed 4 bases from V and 2 bases from J; junction bases left unmatched: 10. The CDR3 is 17 residues long. Germline values: CDR1 SGHTA, CDR2 FQGNSA. The CDR3, as DNA: TGTGCCAGCAGCTCCGCCAGTGGGACAGGGGAAAACACTGAAGCTTTCTTT. Its protein is CASSSASGTGENTEAFF.

The V call is TRBV6-1, the J call TRBJ2-1; 10 nucleotides match TRBD2. Germline V lookup: CDR1 MNHNS, CDR2 SASEGT. The CDR3 spans 15 residues. V lost 1 base and J lost 3; bases outside the gene matches: 0. This CDR3 is CASSEGLAGYNEQFF. The CDR3 coding sequence is TGTGCCAGCAGTGAAGGACTAGCGGGCTACAATGAGCAGTTCTTC.

The rearrangement links TRBV19 to TRBJ1-2; D is possibly TRBD1 (6 bases). V lost 8 bases, J lost 4 bases, and 14 bases lay in between. The V gene's germline CDR1 is LNHDA and CDR2 SQIVND (reference sequence). This CDR3 contains 13 residues. CDR3 sequence reads: CASEQGTRYGYTF. The CDR3 nucleotides read TGTGCCAGTGAACAGGGAACTCGCTATGGCTACACCTTC.

The rearrangement joins TRBV4-2 to TRBJ1-1; TRBD1 agrees at 8 bases. This CDR3 is 16 amino acids long. V lost 3 bases to trimming and J lost 4 bases; unmatched junction nucleotides: 10. The germline gives CDR1 LGHNA, CDR2 YNFKEQ. CDR3 sequence (DNA): TGTGCCAGCAGCCAGAGGGACAGGAAAGAGGGCACTGAAGCTTTCTTT. Translated, it gives CASSQRDRKEGTEAFF.

The chain uses TRBV7-9 and TRBJ1-1; D is perhaps TRBD1 (6 bases). The CDR3 totals 14 residues. The ends were cut back, 1 base at V and 2 bases at J, with 8 bases in the middle. Germline-derived CDR1 and CDR2 are SEHNR and FQNEAQ (reference sequence). DNA for the CDR3: TGTGCCAGCAGCTTAGGGACAGTTAACACTGAAGCTTTCTTT. It is translated as CASSLGTVNTEAFF.

This clone appeared once. This chain uses TRBV7-2 with TRBJ1-2, with 10 bases identical to TRBD1. This CDR3 is built from 14 residues. After removal of 1 base from V and 7 bases from J, the junction contained 3 bases not matched to a gene. Germline CDR1 and CDR2: SGHTA and FQGNSA. The CDR3 DNA is TGTGCCAGCAGCTTAGGACAGGGGGCGAGTGGCTACACCTTC. This encodes CASSLGQGASGYTF.

The chain combines TRBV7-8 with TRBJ2-3; 9 positions match TRBD2. With 3 bases clipped from V and 4 bases from J, the junction kept 2 bases outside the gene matches. The germline V gene has CDR1 SGHVS and CDR2 FQNEAQ. CDR3 size: 14 residues. Here the CDR3 reads CASSFSGRPDTQYF. The CDR3 region has the DNA TGTGCCAGCAGCTTTAGCGGGAGACCAGATACGCAGTATTTT.

This chain links TRBV19 with TRBJ1-1, with D unclear. CDR3 length: 15 residues. Trimming removed 7 bases from V and 0 bases from J, with 15 bases in between. Per germline, CDR1 LNHDA and CDR2 SQIVND (reference sequence). CDR3 region: CASTFSGRVNTEAFF. The CDR3 nucleotides are TGTGCCAGTACCTTCTCTGGGCGGGTGAACACTGAAGCTTTCTTT.

This clone was detected once. This rearrangement joins TRBV7-8 to TRBJ2-1; 12 bases match TRBD2. The CDR3 consists of 19 residues. CDR1 and CDR2 from the germline V gene are SGHVS and FQNEAQ. Trimming removed 1 base from V and 7 bases from J; junction bases left unmatched: 14. In nucleotides, the CDR3 is TGTGCCAGCAGCTTAGAATCCCCTGGACTAGCGGGAAGCAGGAATGAGCAGTTCTTC. Residues: CASSLESPGLAGSRNEQFF. Full variable domain (remainder filled in from reference TRBV7-8 and TRBJ2-1): GAGVSQSPRYKVAKRGQDVALRCDPISGHVSLFWYQQALGQGPEFLTYFQNEAQLDKSGLPSDRFFAERPEGSVSTLKIQRTQQEDSAVYLCASSLESPGLAGSRNEQFFGPGTRLTVL.

Remarks on this clone: This sample includes further DNA sequences coding for the same CDR3. This chain joins TRBV5-1 and TRBJ1-2; possible D gene TRBD1, 6 bases. Per the germline V gene, CDR1 is SGHRS and CDR2 is YFSETQ. This CDR3 has 13 amino acids. Between the trimmed V and J ends, which lost 0 bases and 5 bases, there was a span of 8 bases. The CDR3 nucleotides read TGCGCCAGCAGCTTGGACAGGGATTATGGCTACACCTTC. Translating it yields CASSLDRDYGYTF.